In its sample, the clone carrying this T cell receptor beta chain was seen a few times. The antigen is unknown. Germline lookup yields CDR1 SGHAT and CDR2 FQNNGV. V shed 5 bases and J shed 5 bases, with 14 bases lying between them. CDR3 length: 14 residues. This entry belongs to a study of blood T cells in healthy people across ages. It was with a sample-barcoded 5' primer and a J-beta primer mix that a second PCR of about 7 to 12 cycles was run. A single record per CDR3 protein comes from TCRdb applying MiXCR to the 5' RACE reads. The sample has about 1.6 million distinct CDR3 sequences, about 35% seen once; the top ten hold approximately 11%. Study results and caveats: The recorded TCR beta diversity per million T cells decreased in a roughly linear manner with age. The diversity estimates, figures obtained from one million T cells, were considered underestimates.

Sequencing was performed on blood. The TCR originated in a woman younger than 45 in good health. This sequence joins TRBV11-2 and TRBJ2-3, with D possibly matching TRBD2 (6 bases). CDR3 sequence reads: CASSRLGRGDTQYF. The CDR3 region has the DNA TGTGCCAGCAGCCGACTAGGACGTGGAGATACGCAGTATTTT.